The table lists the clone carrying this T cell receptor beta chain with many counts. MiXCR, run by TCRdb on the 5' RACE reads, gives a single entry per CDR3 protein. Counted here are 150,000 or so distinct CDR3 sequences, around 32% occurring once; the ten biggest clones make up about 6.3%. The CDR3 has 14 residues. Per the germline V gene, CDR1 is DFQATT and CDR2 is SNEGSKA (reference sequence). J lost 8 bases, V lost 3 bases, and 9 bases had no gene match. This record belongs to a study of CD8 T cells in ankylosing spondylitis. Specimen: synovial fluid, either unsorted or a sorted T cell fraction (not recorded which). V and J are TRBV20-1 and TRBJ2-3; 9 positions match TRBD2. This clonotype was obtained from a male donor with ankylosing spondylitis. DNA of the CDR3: TGCAGTGCTAGGGGTAGCGGGGGCCCGGGTACGCAGTATTTT. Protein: CSARGSGGPGTQYF.